The present TCR beta chain was sequenced within a study of blood T cell repertoires in COVID-19. In the study overall: Samples representing acute and convalescent COVID-19 were sourced from the United States, Italy and Spain. T cells, B-cell-depleted T cells, or PBMCs provided the cDNA or gDNA that served as material.

Authors' processing steps: It was from reference gene primer amplification that nucleated cell counts were estimated. Assay: immunoSEQ multiplex PCR; the TCRdb copy retains only in-frame clones and omits some. Clonal size and the V and J genes are those of that table, whereas D and trimming came from the DNA. The profile shows over 85,000 clones, approximately 90% of them singletons. This clonotype originated in a woman aged 50 to 60 with acute or convalescent COVID-19. The material sequenced was peripheral blood.

CDR3 bases: TGCGCCAGCAGCTTAGGGACAGGGGGGACAGATACGCAGTATTTT. Its translation is CASSLGTGGTDTQYF. The rearrangement links TRBV5-1 to TRBJ2-3; TRBD1 aligns across 11 bases. V was clipped by 2 bases and J by 3 bases; unmatched bases: 2. Germline values: CDR1 SGHRS, CDR2 YFSETQ. The CDR3 extends over 15 amino acids.